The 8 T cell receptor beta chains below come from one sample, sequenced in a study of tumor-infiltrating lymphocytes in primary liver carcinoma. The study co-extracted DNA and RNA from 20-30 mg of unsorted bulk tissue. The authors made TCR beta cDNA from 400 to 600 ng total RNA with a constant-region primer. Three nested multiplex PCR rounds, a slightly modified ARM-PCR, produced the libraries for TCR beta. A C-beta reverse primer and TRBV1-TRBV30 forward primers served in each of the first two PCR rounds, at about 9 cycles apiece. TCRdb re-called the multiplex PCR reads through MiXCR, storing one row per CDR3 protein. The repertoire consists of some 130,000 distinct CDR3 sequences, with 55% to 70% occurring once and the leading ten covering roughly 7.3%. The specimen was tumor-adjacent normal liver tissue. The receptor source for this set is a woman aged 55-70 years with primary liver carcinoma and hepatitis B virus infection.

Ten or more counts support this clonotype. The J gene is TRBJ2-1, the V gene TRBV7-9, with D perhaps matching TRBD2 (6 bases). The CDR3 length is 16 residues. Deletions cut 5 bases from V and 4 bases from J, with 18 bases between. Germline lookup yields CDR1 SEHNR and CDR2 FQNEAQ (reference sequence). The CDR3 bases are TGTGCCAGCAGCCGCGAAGGACGGAGGGGTTACAATGAGCAGTTCTTC. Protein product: CASSREGRRGYNEQFF.

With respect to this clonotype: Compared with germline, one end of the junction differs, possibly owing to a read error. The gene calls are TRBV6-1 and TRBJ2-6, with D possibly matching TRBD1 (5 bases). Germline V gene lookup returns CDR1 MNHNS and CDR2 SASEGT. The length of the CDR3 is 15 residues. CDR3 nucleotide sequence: TGTGCCACCAGCATGATGCGAACTGGGGCCAACGTCCTTACTTTC. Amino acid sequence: CATSMMRTGANVLTF.

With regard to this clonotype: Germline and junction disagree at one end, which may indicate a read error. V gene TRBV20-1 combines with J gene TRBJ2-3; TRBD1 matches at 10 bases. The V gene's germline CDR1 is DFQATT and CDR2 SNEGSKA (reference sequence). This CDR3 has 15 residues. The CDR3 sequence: CSGDRGSASADTRYF. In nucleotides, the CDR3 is TGTAGTGGGGACAGGGGTAGCGCTAGTGCAGATACGCGGTATTTT.

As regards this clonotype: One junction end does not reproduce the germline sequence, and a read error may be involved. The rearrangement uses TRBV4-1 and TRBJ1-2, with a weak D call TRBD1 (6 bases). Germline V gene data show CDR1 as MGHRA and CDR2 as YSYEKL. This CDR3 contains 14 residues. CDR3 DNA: TGCGCCAGCAGCCAAGTAGGGGGATCCTATGGCTACATCTTC. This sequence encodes CASSQVGGSYGYIF.

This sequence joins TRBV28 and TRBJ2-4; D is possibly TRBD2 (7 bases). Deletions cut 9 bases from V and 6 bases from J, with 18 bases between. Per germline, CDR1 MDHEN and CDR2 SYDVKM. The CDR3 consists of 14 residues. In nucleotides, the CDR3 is TGTGCCAGTAGAAAGGGGGGGCCGGGAAACATTCAGTACTTC. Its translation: CASRKGGPGNIQYF.

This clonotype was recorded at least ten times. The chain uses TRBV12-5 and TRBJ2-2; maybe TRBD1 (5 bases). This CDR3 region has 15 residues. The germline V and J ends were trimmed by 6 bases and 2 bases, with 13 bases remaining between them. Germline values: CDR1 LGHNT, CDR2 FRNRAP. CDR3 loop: CASGQGRINTGELFF. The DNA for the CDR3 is TGTGCTAGTGGCCAGGGCAGAATTAACACCGGGGAGCTGTTTTTT.

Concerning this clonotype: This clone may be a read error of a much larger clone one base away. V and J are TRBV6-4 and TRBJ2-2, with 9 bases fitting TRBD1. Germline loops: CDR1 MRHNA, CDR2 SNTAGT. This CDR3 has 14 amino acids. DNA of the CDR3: TGTGGCAGCAGAGGACAGGGGCACACCGGGGAGCTGTTTTTT. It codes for CGSRGQGHTGELFF.

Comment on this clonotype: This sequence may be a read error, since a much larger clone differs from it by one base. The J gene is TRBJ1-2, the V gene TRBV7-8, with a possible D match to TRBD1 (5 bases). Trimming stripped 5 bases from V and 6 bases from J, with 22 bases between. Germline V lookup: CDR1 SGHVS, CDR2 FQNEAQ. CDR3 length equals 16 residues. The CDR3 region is CASSPHGGAVNHGYTF. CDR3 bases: TGTGCCAGCAGCCCTCACGGTGGGGCAGTAAACCATGGCTACACCTTC. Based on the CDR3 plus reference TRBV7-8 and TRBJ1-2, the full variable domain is GAGVSQSPRYKVAKRGQDVALRCDPISGHVSLFWYQQALGQGPEFLTYFQNEAQLDKSGLPSDRFFAERPEGSVSTLKIQRTQQEDSAVYLCASSPHGGAVNHGYTFGSGTRLTVV.